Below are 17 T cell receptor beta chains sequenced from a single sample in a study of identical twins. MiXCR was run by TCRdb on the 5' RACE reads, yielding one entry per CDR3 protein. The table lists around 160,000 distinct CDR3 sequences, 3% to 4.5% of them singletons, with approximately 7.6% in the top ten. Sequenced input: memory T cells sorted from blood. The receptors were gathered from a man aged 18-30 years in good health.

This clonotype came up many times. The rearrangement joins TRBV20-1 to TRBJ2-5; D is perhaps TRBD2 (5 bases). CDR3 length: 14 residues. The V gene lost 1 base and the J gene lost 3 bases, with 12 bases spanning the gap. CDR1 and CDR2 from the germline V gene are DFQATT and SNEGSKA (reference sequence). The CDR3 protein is CSARVRGREETQYF. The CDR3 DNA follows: TGCAGTGCTAGAGTTCGGGGAAGGGAAGAGACCCAGTACTTC.

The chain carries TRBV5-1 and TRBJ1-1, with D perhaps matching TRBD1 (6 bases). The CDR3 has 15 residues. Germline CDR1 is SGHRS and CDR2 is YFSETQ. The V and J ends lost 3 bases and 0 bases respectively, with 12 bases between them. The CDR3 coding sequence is TGCGCCAGCAGCTCGGAGGGGGTCCTGAACACTGAAGCTTTCTTT. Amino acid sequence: CASSSEGVLNTEAFF.

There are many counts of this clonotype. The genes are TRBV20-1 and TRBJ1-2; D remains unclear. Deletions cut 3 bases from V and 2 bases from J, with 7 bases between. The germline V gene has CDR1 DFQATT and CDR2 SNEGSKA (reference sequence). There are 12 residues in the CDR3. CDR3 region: CSARTVNYGYTF. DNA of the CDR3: TGCAGTGCTAGGACGGTGAACTATGGCTACACCTTC.

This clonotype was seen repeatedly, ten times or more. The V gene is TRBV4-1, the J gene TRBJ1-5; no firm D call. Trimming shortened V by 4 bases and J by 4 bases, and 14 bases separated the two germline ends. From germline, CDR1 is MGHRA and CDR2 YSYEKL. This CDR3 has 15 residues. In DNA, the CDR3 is TGCGCCAGCAGCCCCCCCGGCAGTTCAAATCAGCCCCAGCATTTT. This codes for CASSPPGSSNQPQHF.

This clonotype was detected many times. As DNA, the CDR3 is TGTGCCAGCAGCATGACAGGGCTGGGTTCACCCCTCCACTTT. This encodes CASSMTGLGSPLHF. J is TRBJ1-6 and V is TRBV7-9; 7 nucleotides match TRBD1. CDR3 size: 14 residues. With V trimmed by 5 bases and J by 9 bases, 7 bases remained unmatched. Per germline, CDR1 SEHNR and CDR2 FQNEAQ (reference sequence).

In nucleotides, the CDR3 is TGTGCCAGCAGCCAAATGGGGGACCAGCCCCAGCATTTT. Translation: CASSQMGDQPQHF. V is TRBV3-1 and J is TRBJ1-5; tentatively, D is TRBD1 (5 bases). This CDR3 has 13 amino acids. Germline V gene data show CDR1 as LGHDT and CDR2 as YNNKEL (reference sequence). V dropped 2 bases and J dropped 7 bases, with 9 bases sitting between them.

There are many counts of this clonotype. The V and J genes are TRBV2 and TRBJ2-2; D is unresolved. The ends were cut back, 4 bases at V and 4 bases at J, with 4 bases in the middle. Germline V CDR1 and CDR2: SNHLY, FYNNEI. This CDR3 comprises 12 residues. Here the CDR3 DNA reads TGTGCCAGCAGTGTAGGCACCGGGGAGCTGTTTTTT. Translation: CASSVGTGELFF.

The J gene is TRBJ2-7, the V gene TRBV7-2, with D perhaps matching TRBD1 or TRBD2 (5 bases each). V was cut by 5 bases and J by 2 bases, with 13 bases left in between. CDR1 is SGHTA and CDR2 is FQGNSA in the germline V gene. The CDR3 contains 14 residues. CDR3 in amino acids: CASSPRDRTYEQYF. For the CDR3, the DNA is TGTGCCAGCAGCCCCCGGGACCGAACCTACGAGCAGTACTTC.

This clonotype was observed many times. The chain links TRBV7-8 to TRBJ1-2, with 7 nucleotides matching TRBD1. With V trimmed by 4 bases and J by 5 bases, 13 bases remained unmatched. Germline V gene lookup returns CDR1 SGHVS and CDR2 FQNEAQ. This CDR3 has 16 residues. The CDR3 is CASSSIDRDSEYGYTF. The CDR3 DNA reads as TGTGCCAGCAGCTCAATCGACAGGGATTCAGAATATGGCTACACCTTC.

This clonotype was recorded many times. CDR3 nucleotide sequence: TGTGCCAGGAGAGGGGAGGGCCATGCCTACGAGCAGTACGTC. This translates into CARRGEGHAYEQYV. The gene calls are TRBV6-1 and TRBJ2-7; the match to TRBD2 covers 7 bases. Trimming removed 9 bases from V and 2 bases from J; junction bases left unmatched: 10. CDR1 is MNHNS and CDR2 is SASEGT in the germline V gene. The CDR3 loop spans 14 amino acids.

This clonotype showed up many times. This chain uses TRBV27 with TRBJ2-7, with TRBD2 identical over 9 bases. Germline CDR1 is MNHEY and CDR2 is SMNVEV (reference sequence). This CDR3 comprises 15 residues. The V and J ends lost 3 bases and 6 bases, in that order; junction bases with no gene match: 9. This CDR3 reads CASSFRAGGWFEQYV. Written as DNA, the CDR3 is TGTGCCAGCAGTTTCCGAGCGGGAGGATGGTTCGAGCAGTACGTC.

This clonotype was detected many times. The CDR3 loop reads CASSLAPLWTGELFF. CDR3 sequence (DNA): TGTGCCAGCAGCTTAGCCCCCCTTTGGACCGGGGAGCTGTTTTTT. This chain joins TRBV11-3 and TRBJ2-2; D remains ambiguous. This CDR3 contains 15 residues. Trimming cost V 1 base and J 5 bases, with 11 bases left between them. The V gene's germline CDR1 is SGHNT and CDR2 YENEEA.

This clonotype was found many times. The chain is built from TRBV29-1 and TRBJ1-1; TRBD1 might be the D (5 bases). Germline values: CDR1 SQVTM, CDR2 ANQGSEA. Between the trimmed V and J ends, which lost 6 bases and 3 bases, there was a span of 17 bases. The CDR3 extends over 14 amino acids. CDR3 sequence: CSVKGLHSDTEAFF. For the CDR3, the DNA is TGCAGCGTCAAGGGGTTACATAGCGACACTGAAGCTTTCTTT. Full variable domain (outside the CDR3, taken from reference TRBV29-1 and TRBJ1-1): SAVISQKPSRDICQRGTSLTIQCQVDSQVTMMFWYRQQPGQSLTLIATANQGSEATYESGFVIDKFPISRPNLTFSTLTVSNMSPEDSSIYLCSVKGLHSDTEAFFGQGTRLTVV.

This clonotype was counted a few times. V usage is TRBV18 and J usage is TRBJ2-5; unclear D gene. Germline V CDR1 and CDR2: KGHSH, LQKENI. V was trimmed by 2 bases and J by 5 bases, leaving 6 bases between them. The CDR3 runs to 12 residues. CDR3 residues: CASSPYAETQYF. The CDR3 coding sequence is TGTGCCAGCTCACCATATGCCGAGACCCAGTACTTC.

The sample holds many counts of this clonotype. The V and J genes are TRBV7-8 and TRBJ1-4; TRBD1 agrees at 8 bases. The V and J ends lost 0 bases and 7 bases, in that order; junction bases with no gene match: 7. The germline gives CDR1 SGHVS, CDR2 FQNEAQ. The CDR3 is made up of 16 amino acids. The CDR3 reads CASSLARRTGFEKLFF. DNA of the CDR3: TGTGCCAGCAGCTTAGCGCGTAGGACAGGGTTTGAAAAACTGTTTTTT.

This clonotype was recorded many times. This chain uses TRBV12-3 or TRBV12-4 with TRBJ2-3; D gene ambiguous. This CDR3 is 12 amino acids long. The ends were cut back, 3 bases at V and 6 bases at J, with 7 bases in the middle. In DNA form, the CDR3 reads TGTGCCAGCAGTTTTAGAACGGATACGCAGTATTTT. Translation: CASSFRTDTQYF.

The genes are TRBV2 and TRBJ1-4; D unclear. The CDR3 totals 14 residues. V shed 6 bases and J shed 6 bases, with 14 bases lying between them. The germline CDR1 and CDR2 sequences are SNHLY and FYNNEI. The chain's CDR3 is CASSRVRPDEKLFF. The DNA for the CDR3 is TGTGCCAGCAGCCGGGTGCGACCGGATGAAAAACTGTTTTTT.